A single sample gave rise to the 17 T cell receptor beta chains below, sequenced in a study of CD8+ T cells in alopecia areata. The study sorted pooled cutaneous lymph node cells by CD4, CD8alpha, NKG2D, NKG2ACE and other markers. In each case, RNA was isolated and then reverse transcribed into cDNA as the sequencing template. Produced via immunoSEQ multiplex PCR; TCRdb's table is partial and in-frame only. The sample holds under 350,000 clones, and no clone turns up only once. Specimen: CD4+ T cells sorted from a lymph node. Source of these receptors: a C3H/HeJ mouse with alopecia areata. This mouse strain has H2-k as its MHC haplotype.

To note about this clone: Gene labels here are mouse ones. Read sequence stops 4 residues before the CDR3 end, and the germline J gene provides the missing end. The V call is TRBV13-3, the J call TRBJ2-7; TRBD1 might be the D (5 bases). Germline CDR1 is NNHDY and CDR2 is SYVADS. With 0 bases removed from V and 3 bases from J, the gap between germline ends came to 13 bases. The CDR3 contains 15 residues. CDR3: CASSDAKSDSYEQYF. CDR3 DNA, as far as it was read: TGTGCCAGCAGTGATGCTAAATCAGACAGCTAT.

This clone has more than one count but fewer than ten. The genes are named according to mouse. Sequencing ends 4 residues short of the CDR3 end; the germline J gene provides the rest. The chain is built from TRBV31 and TRBJ1-1, with a possible D match to TRBD1 (6 bases). Trimming took 3 bases from V and 0 from J, leaving 14 bases between them. Germline V gene sequence: CDR1 GKSSPN, CDR2 SITVG. The CDR3 totals 15 residues. The sequenced part of the CDR3 DNA is TGTGCCTGGAGCCCACCGGGACACCCAAACACA. It translates to CAWSPPGHPNT. The whole CDR3 sequence is CAWSPPGHPNTEVFF.

On this clone itself: Germline and genes here are mouse. The read stops 4 residues short of the end of the CDR3; the missing end is completed from the germline J gene. The V and J genes are TRBV5 and TRBJ1-2; D is possibly TRBD1 (6 bases). Germline values: CDR1 LGHNA, CDR2 YNLKQL (reference sequence). The CDR3 has 12 amino acids. CDR3 in amino acids: CASSPQGGDYTF. The sequenced part of the CDR3 DNA is TGTGCCAGCAGCCCACAGGGAGGC.

Ten or more counts support this clone. The gene symbols are mouse symbols. The CDR3 end falls 4 residues outside the read, so it is completed with the germline J gene. The chain joins TRBV13-1 to TRBJ1-2; 10 positions agree with TRBD1. Losses at the gene ends were 5 bases for V and 3 bases for J; bases not matched to a gene: 4. CDR1 is NSHNY, CDR2 SYGAGN, per germline. This CDR3 contains 14 residues. The sequenced part of the CDR3 DNA is TGTGCCAGCAGGAGGGACAGGGGAGACTCC. This encodes CASRRDRGDS. The CDR3, in full, reads CASRRDRGDSDYTF.

This clone was counted between two and nine times. Gene names refer to mouse genes. The CDR3 is cut off 4 residues early in the read; its end comes from the germline J gene. The same CDR3 also results from other DNA sequences found in this sample. The chain is built from TRBV13-1 and TRBJ2-3; TRBD1 matches at 11 bases. The CDR3 is made up of 15 amino acids. Losses at the gene ends were 5 bases for V and 0 bases for J; bases not matched to a gene: 2. Germline loops: CDR1 NSHNY, CDR2 SYGAGN. CDR3 sequence: CASSGQGASAETLYF. The part of the CDR3 DNA that was read is TGTGCCAGCAGCGGACAGGGGGCAAGTGCAGAA.

Regarding this clone: The listed genes are named as in mouse. This same CDR3 is encoded by further DNA sequences in the sample. The CDR3 bases that were read are TGTGCCAGCAGTGGGACATCAACA. This sequence encodes CASSGTST. The CDR3 in full is CASSGTSTEVFF. The V and J genes are TRBV13-1 and TRBJ1-1, with D possibly TRBD1 on 5 matching bases. The read ends 4 residues early relative to the CDR3; the germline J gene fills the gap. The CDR3 length is 12 residues. Germline CDR1 NSHNY, CDR2 SYGAGN.

This clone occurred a few times. Here the gene names and germline are mouse. The CDR3 end lies 4 residues beyond the end of the read and is filled in from the germline J gene. This chain uses TRBV31 with TRBJ1-2; the D is unclear. V lost 1 base to trimming and J lost 0 bases, with 9 bases between them. The CDR3 has 14 residues. Germline V gene data show CDR1 as GKSSPN and CDR2 as SITVG. This CDR3 reads CAWSPEDTNSDYTF. CDR3 bases read: TGTGCCTGGAGTCCCGAAGACACAAACTCC.

This clone turned up a few times. The listed genes are named as in mouse. The read gets to within 4 residues of the CDR3 end, and the germline J gene fills in the rest. This CDR3 is also generated by other DNA sequences in the sample. The chain uses TRBV1 and TRBJ2-7, with 11 bases identical to TRBD2. CDR3 size: 14 residues. Germline assignment: CDR1 NSQYPW and CDR2 LRSPGD (reference sequence). Here the CDR3 reads CTCSARTGGYEQYF. The part of the CDR3 DNA that was read is TGCACCTGCAGTGCTCGGACTGGGGGGTAT.

The table lists this clone with a few counts. Here the gene names and germline are mouse. The CDR3 end is not reached by the read, which stops 4 residues before it; the germline J gene fills it in. The chain joins TRBV19 to TRBJ2-3; TRBD2 matches at 8 bases. The germline gives CDR1 FNHDT, CDR2 SITEND (reference sequence). Trimming cost V 0 bases and J 2 bases; bases outside gene matches: 2. This CDR3 has 15 residues. The DNA read from the CDR3 is TGTGCCAGCAGTATAGGGGGGGGCGTTGCAGAA. This sequence encodes CASSIGGGVAE. The complete CDR3 reads CASSIGGGVAETLYF. The whole variable domain, remainder taken from reference TRBV19 and TRBJ2-3, is GGIITQTPKFLIGQEGQKLTLKCQQNFNHDTMYWYRQDSGKGLRLIYYSITENDLQKGDLSEGYDASREKKSSFSLTVTSAQKNEMAVFLCASSIGGGVAETLYFGSGTRLTVL.

This clone was detected a few times. Genes here carry mouse names. The read ends 4 residues before the CDR3 terminus; that terminus is restored from the germline J gene. This chain links TRBV13-1 with TRBJ2-2; 7 bases are shared with TRBD2. The germline CDR1 and CDR2 sequences are NSHNY and SYGAGN. This CDR3 has 13 amino acids. The V gene end was trimmed by 5 bases and the J gene end by 5 bases; junction bases not matched to a gene: 3. The CDR3 region is CASSNWGTGQLYF. The CDR3 DNA, read in part, is TGTGCCAGCAGCAACTGGGGAACCGGG.

Only a few counts were recorded for this clone. The listed genes are named as in mouse. Read data end 4 residues before the CDR3 end; the end is taken from the germline J gene. The J gene is TRBJ2-3, the V gene TRBV5; maybe TRBD2 (6 bases). The germline V gene encodes CDR1 LGHNA and CDR2 YNLKQL (reference sequence). This CDR3 is 13 amino acids long. This CDR3 reads CASSQGGEETLYF. The CDR3 DNA, read in part, is TGTGCCAGCAGCCAAGGGGGGGAAGAA.

This clone was found a few times. The germline and genes are mouse ones. The CDR3 region is CASSDVSANTGQLYF. The covered CDR3 bases are TGTGCCAGCAGTGATGTCAGTGCAAACACCGGG. The chain employs TRBV13-1 and TRBJ2-2; D unclear. The read gets to within 4 residues of the CDR3 end, and the germline J gene fills in the rest. Trimming took off 0 bases at V and 0 bases at J, with 6 bases between the two ends. The CDR3 sequence is 15 residues long. Germline V CDR1 and CDR2: NSHNY, SYGAGN.

This clone was found a few times. These gene names are mouse names. The read ends 4 residues early relative to the CDR3; the germline J gene fills the gap. The rearrangement joins TRBV13-1 to TRBJ2-2; the D gene is possibly TRBD1 (6 bases). The germline CDR1 and CDR2 sequences are NSHNY and SYGAGN. V shed 3 bases and J shed 0 bases, with 12 bases lying between them. The CDR3 spans 16 residues. CDR3 DNA, as far as it was read: TGTGCCAGCAGTGGCGGGACACACACAAACACCGGG. As protein: CASSGGTHTNTG. The whole CDR3 sequence reads CASSGGTHTNTGQLYF.

Concerning this clone: Gene names are mouse gene names. The sample has other DNA sequences that encode this CDR3 too. CDR3: CASGDVWGANTGQLYF. The sequenced CDR3 bases are TGTGCCAGCGGTGATGTCTGGGGAGCAAACACCGGG. This chain connects TRBV13-2 to TRBJ2-2; maybe TRBD2 (6 bases). The CDR3 goes on 4 residues after the read ends, and that part is filled in from the germline J gene. V was trimmed by 0 bases and J by 0 bases, leaving 9 bases between them. Per germline, CDR1 NNHNN and CDR2 SYGAGS (reference sequence). The CDR3 sequence is 16 residues long.

This clone has more than one count but fewer than ten. These gene names are mouse names. The CDR3 end is not reached by the read, which stops 4 residues before it; the germline J gene fills it in. The rearrangement joins TRBV31 to TRBJ2-3; 11 positions match TRBD2. Germline V gives CDR1 GKSSPN, CDR2 SITVG. Trimming removed 0 bases from V and 0 bases from J; junction bases left unmatched: 5. The CDR3 totals 17 residues. CDR3: CAWSLGDWGSSAETLYF. CDR3 DNA, as far as it was read: TGTGCCTGGAGTCTTGGGGACTGGGGGTCTAGTGCAGAA.

This clone was seen a few times. Mouse gene names and germline throughout. The read ends 4 residues shy of where the CDR3 ends; the end is completed using the germline J gene. The chain couples TRBV19 to TRBJ2-1; 7 bases are a match to TRBD1. Germline V gene data show CDR1 as FNHDT and CDR2 as SITEND (reference sequence). This CDR3 comprises 13 residues. Partial CDR3 DNA: TGTGCCAGCAGACGTCAGGGGGAGGCT. Translated: CASRRQGEA. The entire CDR3 is CASRRQGEAEQFF.

With regard to this clone: Here the gene names and germline are mouse. The read is 4 residues too short to cover the CDR3 end, so that end is filled in from the germline J gene. Other DNA sequences from this sample encode an identical CDR3 as well. The V call is TRBV31, the J call TRBJ2-1, with 8 bases aligning to TRBD2. Germline-derived CDR1 and CDR2 are GKSSPN and SITVG. This CDR3 has 14 residues. The covered CDR3 bases are TGTGCCTGGAGTCTAGGGGGGGCGCTCGCT. Protein product: CAWSLGGALA. The whole CDR3 sequence reads CAWSLGGALAEQFF.